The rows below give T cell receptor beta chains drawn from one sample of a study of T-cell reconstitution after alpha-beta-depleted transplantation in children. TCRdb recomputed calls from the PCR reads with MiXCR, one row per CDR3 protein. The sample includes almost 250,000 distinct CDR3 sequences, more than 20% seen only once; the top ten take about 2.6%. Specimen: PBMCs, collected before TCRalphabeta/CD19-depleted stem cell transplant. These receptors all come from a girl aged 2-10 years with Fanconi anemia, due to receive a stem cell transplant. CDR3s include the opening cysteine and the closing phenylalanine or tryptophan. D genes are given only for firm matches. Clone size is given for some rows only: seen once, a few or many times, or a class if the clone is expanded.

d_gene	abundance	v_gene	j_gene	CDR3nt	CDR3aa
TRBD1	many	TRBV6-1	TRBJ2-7	TGTGCCAGCAGGGGGACAGGGGGCACGTACGAGCAGTACTTC	CASRGTGGTYEQYF
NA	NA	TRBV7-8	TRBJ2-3	TGTGCCAGCAGCTTCCGGGCCATGAAGGGAACAGATACGCAGTATTTT	CASSFRAMKGTDTQYF
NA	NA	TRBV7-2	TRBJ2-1	TGTGCCAGCAGCCCCTCAGCGCAGTCCTACAATGAGCAGTTCTTC	CASSPSAQSYNEQFF
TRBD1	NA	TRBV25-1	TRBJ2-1	TGTGCCAGTACCGTCGTCCGGGACAGGGAAAACAATGAGCAGTTCTTC	CASTVVRDRENNEQFF
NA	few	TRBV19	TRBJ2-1	TGTGCCAGTAGTGGGTGGGAGACCTACAATGAGCAGTTCTTC	CASSGWETYNEQFF
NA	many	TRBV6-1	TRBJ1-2	TGTGCCAGCAGTGACAGTACCTATGGCTACACCTTC	CASSDSTYGYTF
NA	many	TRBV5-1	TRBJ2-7	TGCGCCAGCAGCGCCAATATCTACGAGCAGTACTTC	CASSANIYEQYF
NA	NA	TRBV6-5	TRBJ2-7	TGTGCCAGCAGTTACTCGCGGGAACCTTCCTACGAGCAGTACTTC	CASSYSREPSYEQYF
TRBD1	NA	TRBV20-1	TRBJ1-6	TGCAGTGCTAGGAACAGGGGGCGCTTGGTTTATTCACCCCTCCACTTT	CSARNRGRLVYSPLHF
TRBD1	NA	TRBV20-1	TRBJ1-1	TGCAGTGCTAGATCGGACAGGGCCGGCGCTTTCTTT	CSARSDRAGAFF
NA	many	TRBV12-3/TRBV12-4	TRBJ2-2	TGTGCCAGCAGTCAAACAGGTCCCGGGGAGCTGTTTTTT	CASSQTGPGELFF
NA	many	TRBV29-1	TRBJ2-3	TGCAGCGTTGTATGGGGGACAGATACGCAGTATTTT	CSVVWGTDTQYF
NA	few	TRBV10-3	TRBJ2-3	TGTGCCATCAGTGAGTCGTGGGACACATCACGGAGTGGCACAGATACGCAGTATTTT	CAISESWDTSRSGTDTQYF
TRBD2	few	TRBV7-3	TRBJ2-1	TGTGCCAGCAGCTTACCAGCGGGGGGGCCGTTCAGTGCCTACAATGAGCAGTTCTTC	CASSLPAGGPFSAYNEQFF
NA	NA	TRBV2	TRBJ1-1	TGTGCCAGCAGGATTGGCGCTGAAGCTTTCTTT	CASRIGAEAFF
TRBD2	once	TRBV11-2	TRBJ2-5	TGTGCCAGCAGCTTCCGACCGGGAGGTCTTGCAGAGACCCAGTACTTC	CASSFRPGGLAETQYF
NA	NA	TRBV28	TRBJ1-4	TGTGCCAGCAGTTCAACAGTTACGGCAGGAAAACTGTTTTTT	CASSSTVTAGKLFF
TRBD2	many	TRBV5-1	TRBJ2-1	TGCGCCAGCGATATGGCTAGCGGGGGAAGAGAGCAGTTCTTC	CASDMASGGREQFF
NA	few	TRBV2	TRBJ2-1	TGTGCCAGCAGACTCACAGGGTATGAGCAGTTCTTC	CASRLTGYEQFF
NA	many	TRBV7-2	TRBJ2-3	TGTGCCAGCAGCTTAGCGGAGGATACGCAGTATTTT	CASSLAEDTQYF
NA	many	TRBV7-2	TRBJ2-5	TGTGCCAGCTCTGGCCAGCTGGGGCGGCAAGAGACCCAGTACTTC	CASSGQLGRQETQYF
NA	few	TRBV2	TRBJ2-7	TGTGCCAGCAGTGAAGAGACAGTCTACGAGCAGTACTTC	CASSEETVYEQYF
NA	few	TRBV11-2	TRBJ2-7	TGTGCCAGCAGCTTATATTCAGGGGCCGCAGGAGGGACCTACGAGCAGTACTTC	CASSLYSGAAGGTYEQYF